The clone carrying this T cell receptor (beta chain) showed up many times. Its target is not known. The starting material, 2 million PBMCs stored at -80 C, gave rise to the unsorted libraries. A 10-nucleotide random UMI tagged transcripts in template-switch 5'RACE cDNA synthesis. MiXCR, run by TCRdb on the 5' RACE reads, gives a single entry per CDR3 protein. The sample holds more than 70,000 distinct CDR3 sequences, about a tenth seen once. The record originates from a study of neurological immune-mediated disorders. Findings and limits, study-wide: CDR3 amino acid sequences of expanded clones were not shared across subjects, a result suggesting private repertoires in all groups. Whereas HTLV-1-associated myelopathy showed the most TCR clonal expansion, multiple sclerosis showed the least, with levels below those of healthy controls.

This TCR came from a man aged 40-49 years in good health. Sample: PBMCs.

For the CDR3, the DNA is TGTGCCAGCAGGATACAGGGCCCGAACACTGAAGCTTTCTTT. Translation gives CASRIQGPNTEAFF. This chain joins TRBV2 and TRBJ1-1, with a possible D match to TRBD1 (6 bases). Germline CDR1 is SNHLY and CDR2 is FYNNEI. This CDR3 spans 14 amino acids. Deletions cut 6 bases from V and 1 base from J, with 12 bases between. Together with reference TRBV2 and TRBJ1-1, the CDR3 gives the full variable domain: EPEVTQTPSHQVTQMGQEVILRCVPISNHLYFYWYRQILGQKVEFLVSFYNNEISEKSEIFDDQFSVERPDGSNFTLKIRSTKLEDSAMYFCASRIQGPNTEAFFGQGTRLTVV.